This record covers a single T cell receptor beta chain. The antigen remains undetermined. Positively selected for CCR7, the CD45RO-negative cells used as naive CD8 cells excluded terminally differentiated effector memory CD45RA+ cells. Germline-derived CDR1 and CDR2 are LGHNA and YNFKEQ. The CDR3 totals 18 residues. The V end was cut by 0 bases, the J end by 2 bases, with 20 bases between. These data belong to a study of shared clonotypes between healthy human individuals. Overall study results and limits: Naive CD4 clonotype sharing across a few donors was around 5%.

The assay was immunoSEQ multiplex PCR, and TCRdb's table has in-frame clones only and misses some. Of 660,000 or so clones listed, 90% to 97% are singletons. Material: naive CD8+ T cells sorted from blood. This clonotype was sampled from a woman aged 30 to 39 in good health. The chain links TRBV4-2 to TRBJ2-7, with D possibly matching TRBD2 (6 bases). CDR3 amino acids: CASSQERMGLHVAYEQYF. For the CDR3, the DNA is TGTGCCAGCAGCCAAGAAAGGATGGGACTCCATGTCGCCTACGAGCAGTACTTC.